One sample yielded the 27 T cell receptor beta chains listed below, sequenced in a study of spatial heterogeneity in lung cancer (dated by TCRdb to the late 2010s). The time point tag for this specimen amounts to: blood at routine non-recurrence follow-up after resection. TCR sequencing used whole RNA extracted from tumor and nontumor lung tissue, or from cryopreserved PBMC samples, without cell sorting. Library generation was performed with 5' RACE. The sequencer listed for this sample is NextSeq 500. Through fastp at Q25 and MiXCR, TCRdb rebuilt clones from the public reads, retaining in-frame beta chains. Every CDR3 protein is listed once, alongside the most common genes and DNA of its rows. The sample table holds some 120,000 distinct CDR3 sequences, of which 12% were seen once. The ten largest account for roughly 17% of the sample. The material was PBMCs, obtained at follow-up. All receptors come from a male donor with early-stage non-small cell lung cancer.

In its sample, this clonotype was seen many times. The V gene is TRBV4-1, the J gene TRBJ2-7; 7 positions agree with TRBD1. This CDR3 is 15 amino acids long. V lost 1 base, J lost 6 bases, and 9 bases stayed unmatched. Germline V gene sequence: CDR1 MGHRA, CDR2 YSYEKL. CDR3 DNA sequence: TGCGCCAGCAGCCAAGCGGTACAGGGGTTTGGCGAGCAGTACTTC. As protein: CASSQAVQGFGEQYF.

The chain recombines TRBV7-2 with TRBJ2-7; D might be TRBD2 (5 bases). This CDR3 spans 15 amino acids. From germline, CDR1 is SGHTA and CDR2 FQGNSA. The V gene lost 1 base and the J gene lost 7 bases, with 17 bases spanning the gap. The CDR3 is CASSLESGPPGEQYF. The CDR3 DNA sequence: TGTGCCAGCAGCTTAGAGTCCGGGCCTCCGGGGGAGCAGTACTTC.

This sequence joins TRBV20-1 and TRBJ1-5, with D unresolved. Germline V lookup: CDR1 DFQATT, CDR2 SNEGSKA (reference sequence). V was pared by 0 bases and J by 7 bases, with 13 bases between. This CDR3 contains 14 residues. The CDR3 loop is CSAREGSLDQPQHF. CDR3 sequence (DNA): TGCAGTGCTAGAGAGGGCAGTCTTGACCAGCCCCAGCATTTT.

This rearrangement joins TRBV28 to TRBJ1-4, with D perhaps TRBD1 (5 bases). Trimming pared 5 bases from V and 1 base from J, leaving 14 bases between. The CDR3 is made up of 16 amino acids. Germline V gene lookup returns CDR1 MDHEN and CDR2 SYDVKM. CDR3 region: CASSNEGRGTNEKLFF. Here the CDR3 DNA reads TGTGCCAGCAGTAATGAAGGGAGGGGAACTAATGAAAAACTGTTTTTT.

This clonotype was detected only a few times. This sequence joins TRBV6-5 and TRBJ1-2, with 8 positions matching TRBD1. Per germline, CDR1 MNHEY and CDR2 SVGAGI. This CDR3 region has 14 residues. Germline trimming cut 5 bases from V and 6 bases from J; bases unmatched to any gene: 8. As DNA, the CDR3 is TGTGCCAGCAGTGCCCGACAGGGGTCCGATGGCTACACCTTC. Amino acid sequence: CASSARQGSDGYTF.

This clonotype has at least ten counts. The chain carries TRBV29-1 and TRBJ2-2; 7 bases fit TRBD1. V lost 1 base, J lost 2 bases, and 4 bases stayed unmatched. The CDR3 consists of 15 residues. Germline CDR1 SQVTM, CDR2 ANQGSEA. In DNA form, the CDR3 reads TGCAGCGTTGAAGTAGGGACAGTTAACACCGGGGAGCTGTTTTTT. This sequence encodes CSVEVGTVNTGELFF.

This clonotype was observed a few times. The V and J genes are TRBV5-1 and TRBJ2-5; 7 nucleotides line up with TRBD2. CDR1 SGHRS and CDR2 YFSETQ come from the germline V gene. V shed 1 base and J 4 bases; nucleotides not matched to a gene: 4. The CDR3 length is 14 residues. CDR3 coding DNA: TGCGCCAGCAGCTTGACTAGCGTCGGAGAGACCCAGTACTTC. Protein: CASSLTSVGETQYF.

Ten or more counts support this clonotype. The chain uses TRBV5-1 and TRBJ2-7; maybe TRBD1 (5 bases). The CDR3 loop spans 15 amino acids. The V gene's germline CDR1 is SGHRS and CDR2 YFSETQ. V shed 5 bases and J shed 0 bases, with 15 bases lying between them. In nucleotides, the CDR3 is TGCGCCAGCAGAATTGACAGTAAATCCTCCTACGAGCAGTACTTC. Amino acids: CASRIDSKSSYEQYF.

The chain joins TRBV6-2 or TRBV6-3 to TRBJ2-4; 7 bases fit TRBD1. With 6 bases clipped from V and 9 bases from J, the junction kept 8 bases outside the gene matches. Looked up from germline, CDR1 is MNHEY and CDR2 is SVGEGT. This CDR3 region has 13 residues. The CDR3 coding sequence is TGTGCCAGCAGAGGGGGCAGCCGAGGCATTCAGTACTTC. It yields the protein CASRGGSRGIQYF.

This clonotype came up many times. The V call is TRBV28, the J call TRBJ2-7, with TRBD2 as a possible D gene (5 bases). V gave up 7 bases and J gave up 11 bases, with 18 bases separating them. The CDR3 is made up of 12 amino acids. Germline lookup yields CDR1 MDHEN and CDR2 SYDVKM. The CDR3 spells CASTQLTGIKYF. CDR3 in DNA: TGTGCCAGCACCCAATTGACGGGGATCAAGTACTTC. Full variable domain (outside the CDR3, taken from reference TRBV28 and TRBJ2-7): DVKVTQSSRYLVKRTGEKVFLECVQDMDHENMFWYRQDPGLGLRLIYFSYDVKMKEKGDIPEGYSVSREKKERFSLILESASTNQTSMYLCASTQLTGIKYFGPGTRLTVT.

This clonotype was recorded many times. The CDR3 loop reads CASSSYAGTKAFF. The CDR3 nucleotides read TGTGCCAGCAGCTCCTACGCCGGGACCAAAGCTTTCTTT. J is TRBJ1-1 and V is TRBV7-3, with a weak D call TRBD1 (5 bases). CDR1 SGHTA and CDR2 FQGTGA come from the germline V gene. Between the trimmed V and J ends, which lost 4 bases and 9 bases, there was a span of 15 bases. The CDR3 extends over 13 amino acids.

The chain employs TRBV7-9 and TRBJ2-7; possible D gene TRBD1, 6 bases. Germline CDR1 SEHNR, CDR2 FQNEAQ (reference sequence). Trimming removed 4 bases at V and 5 bases at J, with 12 bases between. This CDR3 contains 13 residues. The CDR3: CASSSGQSHEQYF. CDR3 nucleotide sequence: TGTGCCAGCAGCTCCGGACAGTCTCACGAGCAGTACTTC.

This clonotype was found many times. J is TRBJ1-3 and V is TRBV6-6, with D unclear. The CDR3 has 13 amino acids. Trimming stripped 1 base from V and 6 bases from J, with 7 bases between. Germline-derived CDR1 and CDR2 are MNHNY and SVGAGI (reference sequence). CDR3 residues: CASSYYAENTIYF. CDR3 in DNA: TGTGCCAGCAGTTACTACGCGGAAAACACCATATATTTT.

This chain uses TRBV28 with TRBJ1-5; no clear D gene. CDR1 MDHEN and CDR2 SYDVKM come from the germline V gene. Trimming took off 3 bases at V and 4 bases at J, with 13 bases between the two ends. The CDR3 has 15 amino acids. CDR3 in DNA: TGTGCCAGCAGTTTGCCCGGGAGAACGAATCAGCCCCAGCATTTT. Translating gives CASSLPGRTNQPQHF.

This clonotype was counted only a few times. CDR3 residues: CASSFPPGRKSYEQYF. Here the CDR3 DNA reads TGTGCCAGCAGTTTTCCGCCGGGCAGAAAGTCCTACGAGCAGTACTTC. This rearrangement joins TRBV28 to TRBJ2-7; D is undetermined. The CDR3 totals 16 residues. The germline V and J ends were trimmed by 3 bases and 1 base, with 16 bases remaining between them. Germline values: CDR1 MDHEN, CDR2 SYDVKM.

In its sample, this clonotype was seen a few times. The gene calls are TRBV10-1 and TRBJ2-1; 7 nucleotides agree with TRBD1. The CDR3 runs 15 residues. With 5 bases clipped from V and 7 bases from J, the junction kept 11 bases outside the gene matches. CDR1 is WNHNN and CDR2 is SYGVQD in the germline V gene (reference sequence). CDR3: CASSTTGVDRNEQFF. The CDR3 DNA follows: TGCGCCAGCAGTACCACAGGGGTCGACCGAAATGAGCAGTTCTTC.

This clonotype was recorded a few times. The V gene is TRBV5-5, the J gene TRBJ2-7; 8 bases match TRBD2. Germline V gene sequence: CDR1 SGHKS, CDR2 YYEKEE (reference sequence). CDR3 length: 14 residues. V dropped 4 bases and J dropped 4; count of bases not matched to a gene: 7. CDR3 coding DNA: TGTGCCAGCAGCGTCGGGGGGGCCCAGTACGAGCAGTACTTC. It specifies CASSVGGAQYEQYF.

The CDR3 is CASSRTTGGEAKNIQYF. In DNA form, the CDR3 reads TGTGCCAGCAGCCGTACTACAGGGGGCGAGGCCAAAAACATTCAGTACTTC. This chain joins TRBV7-2 and TRBJ2-4, with 9 bases matching TRBD1. The CDR3 consists of 17 residues. The germline gives CDR1 SGHTA, CDR2 FQGNSA. Germline trimming cut 5 bases from V and 1 base from J; bases unmatched to any gene: 9.

The table lists this clonotype with many counts. The J gene is TRBJ1-1, the V gene TRBV10-3; D not certain. CDR3 size: 13 residues. Looked up from germline, CDR1 is ENHRY and CDR2 is SYGVKD. The V end lost 10 bases, the J end lost 0 bases, and 12 bases lay between the germline ends. CDR3 region: CATKGGVNTEAFF. The CDR3 coding sequence is TGTGCCACCAAGGGAGGTGTGAACACTGAAGCTTTCTTT.

The gene calls are TRBV10-3 and TRBJ1-2, with D perhaps matching TRBD1 (6 bases). The CDR3 covers 13 residues. Germline V gene sequence: CDR1 ENHRY, CDR2 SYGVKD. V was pared by 4 bases and J by 4 bases, with 10 bases between. In DNA form, the CDR3 reads TGTGCCATCAGTGGGGGGCGCGGCTATGGCTACACCTTC. Protein sequence: CAISGGRGYGYTF.

Many counts were recorded for this clonotype. The J gene is TRBJ1-4, the V gene TRBV20-1; TRBD1 might be the D (5 bases). V was shortened by 5 bases and J by 0 bases, with 13 bases between the two germline ends. The CDR3 runs 15 residues. Germline-derived CDR1 and CDR2 are DFQATT and SNEGSKA (reference sequence). Written as DNA, the CDR3 is TGCAGTGCTGGGCGCGGGGGGGCAACTAATGAAAAACTGTTTTTT. It specifies CSAGRGGATNEKLFF.

The chain's CDR3 is CASSPDRDTGELFF. Written as DNA, the CDR3 is TGTGCCAGCTCACCGGACAGAGACACCGGGGAGCTGTTTTTT. The rearrangement links TRBV18 to TRBJ2-2; D might be TRBD1 (6 bases). The CDR3 length is 14 residues. The V and J ends lost 3 bases and 3 bases respectively, with 8 bases between them. CDR1 is KGHSH, CDR2 LQKENI, per germline.

This clonotype was picked up many times. CDR3 DNA: TGTGCCACCCGACAGGGTGGCACAGATACGCAGTATTTT. This codes for CATRQGGTDTQYF. The V and J genes are TRBV10-3 and TRBJ2-3, with 7 bases lining up with TRBD1. CDR3 size: 13 residues. Germline CDR1 ENHRY, CDR2 SYGVKD. The V and J ends lost 10 bases and 1 base, in that order; junction bases with no gene match: 5.

This clonotype was observed a few times. The rearrangement uses TRBV5-1 and TRBJ1-1; D is possibly TRBD1 (6 bases). Per germline, CDR1 SGHRS and CDR2 YFSETQ. V gave up 7 bases and J gave up 0 bases, with 13 bases separating them. The CDR3 extends over 14 amino acids. In DNA form, the CDR3 reads TGCGCCAGCGGGGAACAGGGTATGAACACTGAAGCTTTCTTT. This codes for CASGEQGMNTEAFF.

This clonotype was counted between two and nine times. V is TRBV6-2 or TRBV6-3 and J is TRBJ2-3, with D perhaps being TRBD1 or TRBD2 (5 bases each). Trimming stripped 6 bases from V and 6 bases from J, with 10 bases between. Germline lookup yields CDR1 MNHEY and CDR2 SVGEGT. This CDR3 comprises 12 residues. CDR3 sequence: CASRRDGDTQYF. Here the CDR3 DNA reads TGTGCCAGCAGACGGGACGGGGATACGCAGTATTTT.

The table lists this clonotype with a few counts. Here the CDR3 DNA reads TGTGCCAGCCTCTGGGGTTTGAGGATCCCTGAAGCTTTCTTT. This translates into CASLWGLRIPEAFF. The chain carries TRBV6-2 or TRBV6-3 and TRBJ1-1; the D is unclear. CDR3 length: 14 residues. The germline V and J ends were trimmed by 8 bases and 6 bases, with 19 bases remaining between them. In germline, CDR1 is MNHEY, CDR2 SVGEGT.

This clonotype appeared many times. The chain carries TRBV6-2 or TRBV6-3 and TRBJ2-5, with TRBD1 matching over 8 bases. Germline CDR1 and CDR2: MNHEY and SVGEGT. J gave up 5 bases and V 6 bases, and 5 bases lay outside the gene matches. The CDR3 is 13 amino acids. The CDR3 sequence: CASRDRVAETQYF. CDR3 nucleotide sequence: TGTGCCAGCAGGGACAGGGTGGCGGAGACCCAGTACTTC.